Below are 23 T cell receptor beta chains sequenced from a single sample in a study of radiotherapy plus CTLA-4 blockade in lung cancer. Libraries were prepared by immunoSEQ multiplex PCR; TCRdb keeps only in-frame clonotypes and omits some of them. Of 100,000 to 150,000 clones in the sample, around 75% are singletons; the top ten hold 4.5% to 5.5%. Sample: peripheral blood, taken from a patient treated with radiotherapy plus ipilimumab. All receptors come from a human donor with non-small cell lung cancer who had a partial response to radiotherapy plus ipilimumab.

The rearrangement links TRBV6-4 to TRBJ1-5, with D possibly matching TRBD1 (5 bases). V was pared by 4 bases and J by 4 bases, with 8 bases between. The germline gives CDR1 MRHNA, CDR2 SNTAGT. The CDR3 length is 13 residues. CDR3 nucleotides: TGTGCCAGCAGTGTCGACAGAAATCAGCCCCAGCATTTT. Translated: CASSVDRNQPQHF.

This chain uses TRBV19 with TRBJ2-1; 12 bases map to TRBD2. This CDR3 has 16 residues. Per germline, CDR1 LNHDA and CDR2 SQIVND (reference sequence). J was trimmed by 8 bases and V by 5 bases; bases with no gene match: 10. Here the CDR3 DNA reads TGTGCCAGTAGTTCCACCGGGACTAGCGGGTCCTATGAGCAGTTCTTC. Translated: CASSSTGTSGSYEQFF.

This clone was seen a handful of times. The chain has TRBV18 and TRBJ2-5, with D possibly matching TRBD2 (5 bases). The germline CDR1 and CDR2 sequences are KGHSH and LQKENI. This CDR3 has 13 amino acids. Trimming shortened V by 2 bases and J by 10 bases, and 14 bases separated the two germline ends. The CDR3 sequence: CASSPERARGQYF. The CDR3 nucleotides read TGTGCCAGCTCACCAGAAAGGGCTCGGGGCCAGTACTTC.

This clone was seen only a few times. The rearrangement uses TRBV6-5 and TRBJ2-2, with D unresolved. Trimming stripped 6 bases from V and 6 bases from J, with 8 bases between. CDR3 length: 12 residues. Germline V lookup: CDR1 MNHEY, CDR2 SVGAGI. In DNA, the CDR3 is TGTGCCAGCAGCCGGGTTGCCGGGGAGCTGTTTTTT. Its translation is CASSRVAGELFF.

The chain employs TRBV5-1 and TRBJ2-7; 10 bases agree with TRBD1. J gave up 1 base and V 4 bases, and 5 bases lay outside the gene matches. This CDR3 region has 15 residues. CDR1 and CDR2 from the germline V gene are SGHRS and YFSETQ. The CDR3 nucleotides are TGCGCCAGCAGCGCCCTGGACAGGGGGTCCTACGAGCAGTACTTC. It translates to CASSALDRGSYEQYF.

The J gene is TRBJ1-2, the V gene TRBV5-1; D remains ambiguous. CDR1 SGHRS and CDR2 YFSETQ come from the germline V gene. The germline V and J ends were trimmed by 7 bases and 4 bases, with 11 bases remaining between them. This CDR3 has 12 residues. CDR3 bases: TGCGCCAGCCACCCCGGTACCTATGGCTACACCTTC. This sequence encodes CASHPGTYGYTF.

The J gene is TRBJ1-2, the V gene TRBV28; 10 nucleotides line up with TRBD1. Germline assignment: CDR1 MDHEN and CDR2 SYDVKM. The CDR3 totals 17 residues. J was trimmed by 0 bases and V by 3 bases; bases with no gene match: 7. CDR3 loop: CASSLWGQGSANYGYTF. The CDR3, as DNA: TGTGCCAGCAGTTTGTGGGGACAGGGGAGCGCTAACTATGGCTACACCTTC.

The chain carries TRBV5-4 and TRBJ2-1, with 8 bases aligning to TRBD2. Trimming removed 2 bases from V and 5 bases from J; junction bases left unmatched: 9. The CDR3 extends over 16 amino acids. Germline values: CDR1 SGHNT, CDR2 YYREEE (reference sequence). CDR3: CASSFATGGMDNEQFF. CDR3 sequence (DNA): TGTGCCAGCAGCTTTGCGACGGGAGGGATGGACAATGAGCAGTTCTTC. Drawing the rest from reference TRBV5-4 and TRBJ2-1, the complete variable domain is ETGVTQSPTHLIKTRGQQVTLRCSSQSGHNTVSWYQQALGQGPQFIFQYYREEENGRGNFPPRFSGLQFPNYSSELNVNALELDDSALYLCASSFATGGMDNEQFFGPGTRLTVL.

This clone has just one count. This chain links TRBV28 with TRBJ1-5, with a tentative D call TRBD1 (5 bases). Trimming cost V 0 bases and J 2 bases, with 14 bases left between them. Germline values: CDR1 MDHEN, CDR2 SYDVKM. This CDR3 has 17 amino acids. The CDR3 region is CASSLWGGPWGNQPQHF. The DNA of the CDR3 is TGTGCCAGCAGTTTATGGGGGGGACCGTGGGGCAATCAGCCCCAGCATTTT. The complete variable domain, with remaining parts taken from reference TRBV28 and TRBJ1-5, reads DVKVTQSSRYLVKRTGEKVFLECVQDMDHENMFWYRQDPGLGLRLIYFSYDVKMKEKGDIPEGYSVSREKKERFSLILESASTNQTSMYLCASSLWGGPWGNQPQHFGDGTRLSIL.

The chain employs TRBV5-1 and TRBJ2-3; TRBD2 is a possible D gene (6 bases). Germline values: CDR1 SGHRS, CDR2 YFSETQ. The CDR3 totals 15 residues. V was pared by 1 base and J by 1 base, with 10 bases between. Written as DNA, the CDR3 is TGCGCCAGCAGCTTGCGGGAGAAGGGCACAGATACGCAGTATTTT. Translated, it gives CASSLREKGTDTQYF.

The chain combines TRBV6-5 with TRBJ1-5; 9 bases map to TRBD1. CDR3 length: 14 residues. J was trimmed by 7 bases and V by 6 bases; bases with no gene match: 7. The V gene's germline CDR1 is MNHEY and CDR2 SVGAGI. Here the CDR3 DNA reads TGTGCCAGCAGCCCACGGACAGGGGACCAGCCCCAGCATTTT. It translates to CASSPRTGDQPQHF.

The rearrangement joins TRBV4-1 to TRBJ2-5; 9 bases are shared with TRBD2. From germline, CDR1 is MGHRA and CDR2 YSYEKL. CDR3 length: 15 amino acids. After removal of 6 bases from V and 5 bases from J, the junction contained 10 bases not matched to a gene. The CDR3 nucleotides are TGCGCCAGCAGTGAAAGCGGGGGGTGGGTTGAGACCCAGTACTTC. Translated, it gives CASSESGGWVETQYF.

A few counts support this clone. V usage is TRBV5-6 and J usage is TRBJ2-3; 7 bases match TRBD2. V was pared by 5 bases and J by 1 base, with 7 bases of the junction left unmatched. The CDR3 spans 15 residues. CDR1 is SGHDT, CDR2 YYEEEE, per germline. The CDR3 loop is CASSYGLEGTDTQYF. In DNA form, the CDR3 reads TGTGCCAGCAGTTATGGACTAGAAGGCACAGATACGCAGTATTTT.

The chain carries TRBV4-2 and TRBJ1-5, with D possibly matching TRBD1 (5 bases). The V and J ends lost 0 bases and 7 bases respectively, with 16 bases between them. The germline gives CDR1 LGHNA, CDR2 YNFKEQ. The CDR3 runs to 16 residues. CDR3 loop: CASSQDHLSGYQPQHF. Here the CDR3 DNA reads TGTGCCAGCAGCCAAGATCATCTGTCAGGGTACCAGCCCCAGCATTTT.

J is TRBJ1-4 and V is TRBV4-1, with TRBD1 as a possible D gene (6 bases). Trimming stripped 4 bases from V and 8 bases from J, with 20 bases between. Germline CDR1 is MGHRA and CDR2 is YSYEKL. The CDR3 runs 16 residues. CDR3: CASSRPTGYGREKLFF. As DNA, the CDR3 is TGCGCCAGCAGCCGGCCGACAGGCTACGGGCGAGAAAAACTGTTTTTT.

The chain combines TRBV5-6 with TRBJ2-7; perhaps TRBD1 as D (5 bases). Germline lookup yields CDR1 SGHDT and CDR2 YYEEEE. V was cut by 2 bases and J by 6 bases, with 18 bases left in between. This CDR3 has 15 amino acids. This CDR3 is CASSFEGAKRSEQYF. The CDR3 coding sequence is TGTGCCAGCAGCTTCGAAGGGGCCAAAAGGTCCGAGCAGTACTTC.

With respect to this clone: At one end, the junction sequence differs from germline, possibly due to a read error. This chain joins TRBV19 and TRBJ1-2, with D tentatively TRBD1 (6 bases). Germline V lookup: CDR1 LNHDA, CDR2 SQIVND (reference sequence). The CDR3 covers 14 residues. In DNA, the CDR3 is TGTGTCAGTAGTGGGGGCTACTATCGGGATGGCTACACCTTC. It encodes CVSSGGYYRDGYTF.

The genes are TRBV28 and TRBJ2-1; TRBD2 agrees at 10 bases. This CDR3 comprises 14 residues. Germline V CDR1 and CDR2: MDHEN, SYDVKM. V trimming: 6 bases; J trimming: 4 bases; junction bases outside the gene matches: 3. For the CDR3, the DNA is TGTGCCAGCAGACGGACTAGCGGATACAATGAGCAGTTCTTC. Translation: CASRRTSGYNEQFF.

The chain carries TRBV7-2 and TRBJ1-5; tentatively, D is TRBD1 (5 bases). Germline loops: CDR1 SGHTA, CDR2 FQGNSA. The CDR3 length is 14 residues. V was pared by 7 bases and J by 5 bases, with 15 bases between. In DNA form, the CDR3 reads TGTGCCAGCACCCGAGACAGTTTAGATCAGCCCCAGCATTTT. Its translation: CASTRDSLDQPQHF.

The rearrangement joins TRBV6-5 to TRBJ2-7; no definite D call. CDR1 is MNHEY, CDR2 SVGAGI, per germline. This CDR3 region has 12 residues. With 5 bases removed from V and 7 bases from J, the gap between germline ends came to 12 bases. The CDR3 spells CASSGELWEQYF. DNA for the CDR3: TGTGCCAGCAGTGGAGAGTTATGGGAGCAGTACTTC.

CDR3 sequence (DNA): TGTGCCTGGGAACAGGGGAAAGACTATGGCTACACCTTC. It yields the protein CAWEQGKDYGYTF. This chain links TRBV30 with TRBJ1-2, with TRBD1 matching 7 bases. CDR1 and CDR2 (germline): GTSNPN, SVGIG (reference sequence). There are 13 residues in the CDR3. V was pared by 5 bases and J by 3 bases, with 6 bases of the junction left unmatched.

The J gene is TRBJ2-3, the V gene TRBV28; 10 nucleotides align to TRBD2. V gave up 3 bases and J gave up 2 bases; unmatched junction bases: 5. CDR3 size: 16 residues. From germline, CDR1 is MDHEN and CDR2 SYDVKM. The CDR3 loop reads CASSFLAGAVTDTQYF. The CDR3 coding sequence is TGTGCCAGCAGTTTTCTAGCGGGAGCCGTCACAGATACGCAGTATTTT.

With respect to this clone: A junction end diverges from the germline sequence, so it may reflect a read error. This same CDR3 is encoded by further DNA sequences in the sample. In nucleotides, the CDR3 is TGTGCCAGCAGCTTAGAAGCGGGAGACACCTACGAGCAGTACTTT. This gives the protein CASSLEAGDTYEQYF. The rearrangement uses TRBV11-3 and TRBJ2-7; 8 bases are a match to TRBD2. The CDR3 extends over 15 amino acids. Germline loops: CDR1 SGHNT, CDR2 YENEEA.